This passage covers 6 T cell receptor beta chains from one sample sequenced in a study of blood T cell repertoires in COVID-19. Method: immunoSEQ multiplex PCR; TCRdb's copy keeps in-frame clones and lacks some. The sample records under 200,000 clones, roughly 91% being singletons. Sequencing input: peripheral blood. Every receptor here comes from a man between 18 and 29 years old with COVID-19, enrolled during active disease.

The chain employs TRBV7-2 and TRBJ2-7; 7 bases align to TRBD1. CDR3 length: 14 residues. Losses at the gene ends were 5 bases for V and 2 bases for J; bases not matched to a gene: 6. Germline assignment: CDR1 SGHTA and CDR2 FQGNSA. The CDR3 nucleotides are TGTGCCAGCAGCCCCGTAGGGACAGCCTACGAGCAGTACTTC. This encodes CASSPVGTAYEQYF.

The genes are TRBV11-3 and TRBJ2-7; a weak D match, TRBD1 (6 bases). The CDR3 runs 12 residues. Germline lookup yields CDR1 SGHNT and CDR2 YENEEA. The V end was cut by 5 bases, the J end by 9 bases, with 14 bases between. The CDR3 coding sequence is TGTGCCAGCAGCCTTAGAACAGGGCCGCAGTACTTC. Translation: CASSLRTGPQYF. Complete variable domain (other parts from reference TRBV11-3 and TRBJ2-7): EAGVVQSPRYKIIEKKQPVAFWCNPISGHNTLYWYLQNLGQGPELLIRYENEEAVDDSQLPKDRFSAERLKGVDSTLKIQPAELGDSAVYLCASSLRTGPQYFGPGTRLTVT.

The chain is built from TRBV28 and TRBJ1-2; 7 bases are a match to TRBD1. CDR3 length: 14 residues. The V and J ends lost 7 bases and 4 bases, in that order; junction bases with no gene match: 9. Germline V gene lookup returns CDR1 MDHEN and CDR2 SYDVKM. The CDR3 DNA reads as TGTGCCAGCACTTCACAGGGGCTTGGCTATGGCTACACCTTC. This gives the protein CASTSQGLGYGYTF.

The chain carries TRBV29-1 and TRBJ2-4; 8 nucleotides align to TRBD1. The CDR3 is 13 residues long. Germline lookup yields CDR1 SQVTM and CDR2 ANQGSEA. V dropped 7 bases and J dropped 7; count of bases not matched to a gene: 9. The chain's CDR3 is CSAARTGRNIQYF. The CDR3 nucleotides are TGCAGCGCCGCCAGGACAGGGAGGAACATTCAGTACTTC.

The chain couples TRBV10-3 to TRBJ1-2, with 8 nucleotides matching TRBD1. With 3 bases clipped from V and 8 bases from J, the junction kept 14 bases outside the gene matches. CDR1 ENHRY and CDR2 SYGVKD come from the germline V gene. This CDR3 comprises 16 residues. The CDR3: CAISDNLGQANRGYTF. Written as DNA, the CDR3 is TGTGCCATCAGTGATAATCTGGGACAGGCAAATCGAGGCTACACCTTC.

V gene TRBV28 combines with J gene TRBJ1-5; D not certain. Per the germline V gene, CDR1 is MDHEN and CDR2 is SYDVKM. V was clipped by 5 bases and J by 3 bases, with 11 bases between them. The CDR3 is 14 residues long. The CDR3 DNA sequence: TGTGCCAGCAGTGTGGACTCTCCCAATCAGCCCCAGCATTTT. Residues: CASSVDSPNQPQHF.